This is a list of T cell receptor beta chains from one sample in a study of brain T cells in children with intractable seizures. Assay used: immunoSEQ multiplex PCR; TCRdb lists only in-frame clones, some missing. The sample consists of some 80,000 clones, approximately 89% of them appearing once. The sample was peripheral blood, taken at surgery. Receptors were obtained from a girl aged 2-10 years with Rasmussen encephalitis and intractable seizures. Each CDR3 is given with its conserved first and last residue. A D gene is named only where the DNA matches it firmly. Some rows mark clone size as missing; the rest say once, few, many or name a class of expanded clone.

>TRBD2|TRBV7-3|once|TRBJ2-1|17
TGTGCCAGCAGCATATACGCTCCTAGCGGGGGGCGAAATGAGCAGTTCTTC
CASSIYAPSGGRNEQFF
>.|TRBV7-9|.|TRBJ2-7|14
TGTGCCAGCAGCTTACCCGAGCAGTCCTACGAGCAGTACTTC
CASSLPEQSYEQYF
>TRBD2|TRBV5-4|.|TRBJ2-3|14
TGTGCCAGCAGCTCAGCGGGAGGTACAGATACGCAGTATTTT
CASSSAGGTDTQYF
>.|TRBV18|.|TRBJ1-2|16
TGTGCCAGCTCACCTCTGGGCAGGGCCCGTGACAATGGCTACACCTTC
CASSPLGRARDNGYTF
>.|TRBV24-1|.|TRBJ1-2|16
TGTGCCACCAGTGATGATACACAGGCCGGCTCCTATGGCTACACCTTC
CATSDDTQAGSYGYTF
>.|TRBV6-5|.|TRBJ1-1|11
TGTGCCAGCTCAGGAAACACTGAAGCTTTCTTT
CASSGNTEAFF
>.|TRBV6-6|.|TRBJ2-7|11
TGTGCCAGCAGTCACACCGACGAGCAGTACTTC
CASSHTDEQYF
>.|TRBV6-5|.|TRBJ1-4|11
TGTGCCAGCAGAGCCGAAGAAAAACTGTTTTTT
CASRAEEKLFF
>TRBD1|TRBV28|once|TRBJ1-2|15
TGTGCCAGCAGCCCACCTGGGACAGGGAGCTATGGCTACACCTTC
CASSPPGTGSYGYTF
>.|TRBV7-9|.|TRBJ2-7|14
TGTGCCAGCAGCTTTGGTCAGGGGTCGAGCGAGCAGTACTTC
CASSFGQGSSEQYF
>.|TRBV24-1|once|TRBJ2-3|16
TGTGCCACCAGTGATTTACCGACTAGAACCACAGATACGCAGTATTTT
CATSDLPTRTTDTQYF
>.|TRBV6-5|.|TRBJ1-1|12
TGTGCCAGCAGTTACGACGGGGATGAAGCTTTCTTT
CASSYDGDEAFF
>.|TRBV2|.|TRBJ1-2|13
TGTGCCAGCAGACCCGGGACAAAACATGGCTACACCTTC
CASRPGTKHGYTF
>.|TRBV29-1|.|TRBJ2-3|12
TGCAGCGTTGAATCCAGCACAGATACGCAGTATTTT
CSVESSTDTQYF
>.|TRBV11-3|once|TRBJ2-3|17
TGTGCCAGCAGCTTAGTAGTAGCAGATACTAGCACAGATACGCAGTATTTT
CASSLVVADTSTDTQYF
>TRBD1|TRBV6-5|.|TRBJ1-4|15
TGTGCCAGCAGTCGCCGGGACAGGGTAGATGAAAAACTGTTTTTT
CASSRRDRVDEKLFF
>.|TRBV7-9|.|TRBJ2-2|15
TGTGCCAGCAGCTTAGCTCTGGCCCGAACCGGGGAGCTGTTTTTT
CASSLALARTGELFF
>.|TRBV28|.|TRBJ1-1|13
TGTGCCAGCATTCCGGGACAAAACACTGAAGCTTTCTTT
CASIPGQNTEAFF
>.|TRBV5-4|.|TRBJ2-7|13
TGTGCCAGCAGTACATGGGGCTCCTACGAGCAGTACTTC
CASSTWGSYEQYF
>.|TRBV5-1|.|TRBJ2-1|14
TGCGCCAGCAGCCCACCGGGATCGCCCAATGAGCAGTTCTTC
CASSPPGSPNEQFF
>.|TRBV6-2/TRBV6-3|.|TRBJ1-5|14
TGTGCCAGCAGCCGGACAGTTCGCAATCAGCCCCAGCATTTT
CASSRTVRNQPQHF
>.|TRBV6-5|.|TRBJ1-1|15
TGTGCCAGCAGTTACCAAGGGAAATGGGACACTGAAGCTTTCTTT
CASSYQGKWDTEAFF
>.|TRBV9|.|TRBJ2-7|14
TGTGCCAGCAGCGTAGATAGCGAGTTCTACGAGCAGTACTTC
CASSVDSEFYEQYF
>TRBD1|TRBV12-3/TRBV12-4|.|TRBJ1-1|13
TGTGCCAGCAGGGGGACAGGGGGTACTGAAGCTTTCTTT
CASRGTGGTEAFF
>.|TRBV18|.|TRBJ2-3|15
TGTGCCAGCTCACCCTTGGGACTCAGGATCGATACGCAGTATTTT
CASSPLGLRIDTQYF
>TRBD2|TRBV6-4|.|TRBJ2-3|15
TGTGCCAGCAGTCGGACTAGCGGGAGCACAGATACGCAGTATTTT
CASSRTSGSTDTQYF
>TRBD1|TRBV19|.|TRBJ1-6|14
TGTGCCAGTAGTCCTCGGACAGGGAATTCACCCCTCCACTTT
CASSPRTGNSPLHF
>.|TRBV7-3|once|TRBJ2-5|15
TGTGCCAGCAGCTTAGGACTCGGAGCTTCGGAGACCCAGTACTTC
CASSLGLGASETQYF
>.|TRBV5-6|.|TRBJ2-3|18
TGTGCCAGCAGCCGAGACCCGCTAGCGTGGGGAAGCACAGATACGCAGTATTTT
CASSRDPLAWGSTDTQYF
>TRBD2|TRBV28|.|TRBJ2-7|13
TGTGCCAGCAGTTTAGGGGGGGGGTACGAGCAGTACTTC
CASSLGGGYEQYF
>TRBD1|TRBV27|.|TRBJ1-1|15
TGTGCCAGCAGTTTGCCGGGACAGTCGAACACTGAAGCTTTCTTT
CASSLPGQSNTEAFF
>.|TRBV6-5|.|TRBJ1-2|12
TGTGCCAGCGATCCGGGGGGGGGCGGCTACACCTTC
CASDPGGGGYTF
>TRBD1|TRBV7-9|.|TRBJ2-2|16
TGTGCCAGCAGCTGGGGGACAGGGGCAAACACCGGGGAGCTGTTTTTT
CASSWGTGANTGELFF
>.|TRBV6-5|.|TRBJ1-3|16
TGTGCCAGCAGTTACGGTGCGGGGATCTCTGGAAACACCATATATTTT
CASSYGAGISGNTIYF
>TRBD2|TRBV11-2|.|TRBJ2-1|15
TGTGCCAGCAGTTCGCGGGGGGCCTACTACAATGAGCAGTTCTTC
CASSSRGAYYNEQFF
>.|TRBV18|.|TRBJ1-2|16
TGTGCCAGCTCACGGGCTCTTACAGAGGTGACCTATGGCTACACCTTC
CASSRALTEVTYGYTF
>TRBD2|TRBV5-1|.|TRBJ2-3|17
TGCGCCAGCAGTTCAGGACTAGCGGGGGCTTCCACAGATACGCAGTATTTT
CASSSGLAGASTDTQYF
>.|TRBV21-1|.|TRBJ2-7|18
TGTGCCAGCAGCAAAGGTCCCCTCTTGGCTAGCGGGGCCTACGAGCAGTACTTC
CASSKGPLLASGAYEQYF
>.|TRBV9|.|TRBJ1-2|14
TGTGCCAGCGGAAGAATGGGGGCTAACTATGGCTACACCTTC
CASGRMGANYGYTF
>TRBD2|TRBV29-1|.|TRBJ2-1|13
TGCAGCGTTAGCGGGAGATTCAACAATGAGCAGTTCTTC
CSVSGRFNNEQFF
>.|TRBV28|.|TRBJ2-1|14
TGTGCCAGCTCGGTCCGGCGTACATCCAATGAGCAGTTCTTC
CASSVRRTSNEQFF
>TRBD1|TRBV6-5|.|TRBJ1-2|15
TGTGCCAGCAGTTACCAAGGGACAGCTAACTATGGCTACACCTTC
CASSYQGTANYGYTF
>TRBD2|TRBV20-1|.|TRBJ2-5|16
TGCAGTGCTAGTTCCAGCGGGGGTGGCTGGGTTGAGACCCAGTACTTC
CSASSSGGGWVETQYF
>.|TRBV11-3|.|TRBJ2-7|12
TGTGCCACCCAACTTGGGGTTTACGAGCAGTACTTC
CATQLGVYEQYF